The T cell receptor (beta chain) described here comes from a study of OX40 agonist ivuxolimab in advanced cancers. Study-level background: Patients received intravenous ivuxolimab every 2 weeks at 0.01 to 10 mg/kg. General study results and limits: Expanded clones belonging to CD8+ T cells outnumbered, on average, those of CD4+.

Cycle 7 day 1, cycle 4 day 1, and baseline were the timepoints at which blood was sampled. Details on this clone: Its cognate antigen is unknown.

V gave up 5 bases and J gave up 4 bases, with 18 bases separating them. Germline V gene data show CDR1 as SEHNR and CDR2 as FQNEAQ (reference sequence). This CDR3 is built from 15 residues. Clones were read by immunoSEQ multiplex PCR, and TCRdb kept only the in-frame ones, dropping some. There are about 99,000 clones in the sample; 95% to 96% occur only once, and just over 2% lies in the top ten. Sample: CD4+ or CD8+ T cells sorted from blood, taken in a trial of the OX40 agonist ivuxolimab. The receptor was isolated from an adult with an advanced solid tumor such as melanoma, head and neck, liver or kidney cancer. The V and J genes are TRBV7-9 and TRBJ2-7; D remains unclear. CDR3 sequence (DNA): TGTGCCAGCAGCCCCCCTGGAATAACGGATTACGAGCAGTACTTC. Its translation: CASSPPGITDYEQYF. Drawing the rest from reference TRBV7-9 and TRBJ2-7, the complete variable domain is DTGVSQNPRHKITKRGQNVTFRCDPISEHNRLYWYRQTLGQGPEFLTYFQNEAQLEKSRLLSDRFSAERPKGSFSTLEIQRTEQGDSAMYLCASSPPGITDYEQYFGPGTRLTVT.